The text below deals with one T cell receptor (beta chain). Authors' analysis steps: Estimation of nucleated cell counts was performed using reference gene primer amplification. Generated by immunoSEQ multiplex PCR, the TCRdb table keeps only in-frame clones and is missing some. V and J calls and clone size follow that table, whereas D and trimming were derived from the DNA. The profile covers roughly 200,000 clones, with about 90% appearing a single time and around 1.5% taken by the ten largest. The sample comes from a study of blood T cell repertoires in COVID-19. As for the study in general: The study drew acute and convalescent COVID-19 samples from the United States, Italy and Spain. PBMCs, B-cell-depleted T cells, or T cells were the source of the cDNA or gDNA that made up the material.

The V and J ends lost 5 bases and 7 bases, in that order; junction bases with no gene match: 5. This CDR3 is built from 14 residues. Germline V gene lookup returns CDR1 SGHAT and CDR2 FQNNGV. The specimen was peripheral blood. The source is a man between 18 and 35 years old with active or convalescent COVID-19. The V gene is TRBV11-2, the J gene TRBJ1-5; 10 nucleotides align to TRBD1. For the CDR3, the DNA is TGTGCCAGCAGCACGGACAGGGGGGGGCAGCCCCAGCATTTT. It encodes CASSTDRGGQPQHF.